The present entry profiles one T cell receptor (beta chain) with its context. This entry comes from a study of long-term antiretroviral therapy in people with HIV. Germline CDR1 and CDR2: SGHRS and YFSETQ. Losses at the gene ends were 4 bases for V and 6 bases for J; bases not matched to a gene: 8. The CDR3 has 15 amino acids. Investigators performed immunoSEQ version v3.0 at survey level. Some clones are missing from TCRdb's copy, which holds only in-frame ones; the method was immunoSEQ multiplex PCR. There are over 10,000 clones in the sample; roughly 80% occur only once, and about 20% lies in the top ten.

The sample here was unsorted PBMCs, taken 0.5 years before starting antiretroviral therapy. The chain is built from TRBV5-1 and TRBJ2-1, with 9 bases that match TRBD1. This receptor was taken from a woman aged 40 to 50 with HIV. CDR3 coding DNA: TGCGCCAGCAGCCTACTGGGACAGGGCTTCAATGAGCAGTTCTTC. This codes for CASSLLGQGFNEQFF.